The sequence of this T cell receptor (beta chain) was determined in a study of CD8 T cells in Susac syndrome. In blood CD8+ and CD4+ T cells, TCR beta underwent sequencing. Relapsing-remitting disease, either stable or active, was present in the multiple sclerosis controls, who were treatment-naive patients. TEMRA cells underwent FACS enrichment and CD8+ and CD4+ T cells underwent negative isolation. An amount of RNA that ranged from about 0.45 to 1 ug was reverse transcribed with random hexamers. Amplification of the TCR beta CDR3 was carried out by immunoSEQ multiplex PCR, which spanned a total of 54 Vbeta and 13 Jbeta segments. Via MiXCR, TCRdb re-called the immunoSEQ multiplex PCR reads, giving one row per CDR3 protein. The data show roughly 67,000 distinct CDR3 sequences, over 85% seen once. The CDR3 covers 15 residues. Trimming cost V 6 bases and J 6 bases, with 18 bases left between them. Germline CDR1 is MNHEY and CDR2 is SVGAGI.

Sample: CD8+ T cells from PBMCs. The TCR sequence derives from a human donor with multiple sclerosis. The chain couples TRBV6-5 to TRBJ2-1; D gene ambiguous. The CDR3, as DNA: TGTGCCAGCAGCCCCGGTGGATCTTCAACCAATGAGCAGTTCTTC. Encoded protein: CASSPGGSSTNEQFF.